The 11 T cell receptor beta chains reported below all come from one sample, sequenced in a study of cytomegalovirus exposure and HLA in healthy donors. With 60 Vbeta and 13 Jbeta primers, the PCR was carried out. Measured with immunoSEQ multiplex PCR; TCRdb has only the in-frame clones, and not every one. Among about 160,000 clones listed, approximately 70% were seen once. Sequencing was carried out using PBMCs. All receptors derive from a man in his forties or fifties in good health and CMV-seropositive.

The rearrangement joins TRBV6-1 to TRBJ1-2, with 8 bases aligning to TRBD1. This CDR3 has 17 residues. The germline CDR1 and CDR2 sequences are MNHNS and SASEGT. Trimming at V came to 4 bases and at J to 1 base, leaving 11 bases not matched to a gene. The CDR3 nucleotides read TGTGCCAGCAGTGGGAGGACAGGGAGCTCGTTTAACTATGGCTACACCTTC. Translated, it gives CASSGRTGSSFNYGYTF.

The rearrangement links TRBV14 to TRBJ2-7; 9 bases line up with TRBD2. CDR1 is SGHDN and CDR2 is FVKESK in the germline V gene. The CDR3 extends over 16 amino acids. J was trimmed by 4 bases and V by 4 bases; bases with no gene match: 11. The DNA for the CDR3 is TGTGCCAGCAGCCGCTGGGGAGCGGGGGGTCTATACGAGCAGTACTTC. It translates to CASSRWGAGGLYEQYF. The whole variable domain, filled in from reference TRBV14 and TRBJ2-7, reads EAGVTQFPSHSVIEKGQTVTLRCDPISGHDNLYWYRRVMGKEIKFLLHFVKESKQDESGMPNNRFLAERTGGTYSTLKVQPAELEDSGVYFCASSRWGAGGLYEQYFGPGTRLTVT.

J is TRBJ2-1 and V is TRBV7-2, with D possibly TRBD2 on 6 matching bases. The CDR3 has 16 residues. Trimming pared 1 base from V and 0 bases from J, leaving 10 bases between. Germline V CDR1 and CDR2: SGHTA, FQGNSA. The CDR3, as DNA: TGTGCCAGCAGCTTAGATGCGGGGATCTCCTACAATGAGCAGTTCTTC. As protein: CASSLDAGISYNEQFF.

The rearrangement joins TRBV19 to TRBJ2-6; 8 nucleotides agree with TRBD1. V was clipped by 6 bases and J by 1 base; unmatched bases: 14. The CDR3 contains 19 residues. Germline V CDR1 and CDR2: LNHDA, SQIVND (reference sequence). Written as DNA, the CDR3 is TGTGCCAGTAGCCCCGGGTGGGGCAGGGGGCGGTCTGGGGCCAACGTCCTGACTTTC. This gives the protein CASSPGWGRGRSGANVLTF.

The V call is TRBV27, the J call TRBJ2-2; D uncertain. Germline V gene data show CDR1 as MNHEY and CDR2 as SMNVEV (reference sequence). The germline V and J ends were trimmed by 3 bases and 4 bases, with 9 bases remaining between them. The CDR3 runs to 14 residues. The CDR3 sequence is CASSLGRITGELFF. CDR3 in DNA: TGTGCCAGCAGTTTGGGCAGAATCACCGGGGAGCTGTTTTTT.

In this sample, this clone turned up a few times. The chain employs TRBV9 and TRBJ2-4; 7 bases line up with TRBD1. V shed 3 bases and J 3 bases; nucleotides not matched to a gene: 9. Germline-derived CDR1 and CDR2 are SGDLS and YYNGEE. The CDR3 length is 16 residues. The CDR3 coding sequence is TGTGCCAGCAGCGGCGACCCCGGGACAGACAAAAACATTCAGTACTTC. It is translated as CASSGDPGTDKNIQYF. Full variable domain (remainder filled in from reference TRBV9 and TRBJ2-4): DSGVTQTPKHLITATGQRVTLRCSPRSGDLSVYWYQQSLDQGLQFLIQYYNGEERAKGNILERFSAQQFPDLHSELNLSSLELGDSALYFCASSGDPGTDKNIQYFGAGTRLSVL.

The chain carries TRBV5-5 and TRBJ1-1, with D hard to call. The CDR3 has 13 amino acids. Between the trimmed V and J ends, which lost 2 bases and 3 bases, there was a span of 8 bases. From germline, CDR1 is SGHKS and CDR2 YYEKEE (reference sequence). CDR3 amino acids: CASSLGRDTEAFF. CDR3 coding DNA: TGTGCCAGCAGCTTAGGCCGGGACACTGAAGCTTTCTTT.

The chain carries TRBV6-1 and TRBJ2-1, with D perhaps matching TRBD1 (5 bases). CDR1 MNHNS and CDR2 SASEGT come from the germline V gene. There are 14 residues in the CDR3. V shed 7 bases and J shed 8 bases, with 18 bases lying between them. CDR3 residues: CASTPGYTGYEQFF. The CDR3, as DNA: TGTGCCAGCACTCCGGGCTACACAGGATATGAGCAGTTCTTC.

V gene TRBV5-1 combines with J gene TRBJ2-2; TRBD2 aligns across 15 bases. V was clipped by 3 bases and J by 2 bases; unmatched bases: 5. Germline loops: CDR1 SGHRS, CDR2 YFSETQ. This CDR3 spans 18 amino acids. The CDR3 region is CASSYGLAGGPNTGELFF. In DNA form, the CDR3 reads TGCGCCAGCAGCTATGGACTAGCGGGGGGGCCAAACACCGGGGAGCTGTTTTTT.

V and J are TRBV9 and TRBJ2-7; the D gene is possibly TRBD2 (7 bases). Germline loops: CDR1 SGDLS, CDR2 YYNGEE. V was clipped by 3 bases and J by 3 bases, with 19 bases between them. The CDR3 length is 16 residues. CDR3 nucleotides: TGTGCCAGCAGCGAGGGGGGGAAGGGTCATGTCTACGAGCAGTACTTC. Amino acid sequence: CASSEGGKGHVYEQYF.

The V gene is TRBV29-1, the J gene TRBJ2-7; perhaps TRBD2 as D (7 bases). CDR1 is SQVTM, CDR2 ANQGSEA, per germline. With 7 bases removed from V and 5 bases from J, the gap between germline ends came to 15 bases. The CDR3 contains 12 residues. CDR3 amino acids: CSGGGGFDEQYF. CDR3 in DNA: TGCAGCGGGGGGGGCGGGTTCGACGAGCAGTACTTC.